This T cell receptor (beta chain) was recorded in a study of blood T cell repertoires in COVID-19. This CDR3 region has 14 residues. V lost 2 bases and J lost 1, with 7 bases in between. Germline V lookup: CDR1 SGHDT, CDR2 YYEEEE. Per the original methods: Nucleated cell counts were estimated from reference gene primer amplification. TCRdb keeps only in-frame clones here, not all; method: immunoSEQ multiplex PCR. From that table come the V and J calls and clone size; the DNA was used to work out D and trimming. The table records roughly 230,000 clones, approximately 83% of them present only once. The rearrangement links TRBV5-6 to TRBJ1-3, with no clear D. Sequencing was performed on peripheral blood. This clonotype was obtained from a woman aged 45-59 years with acute or convalescent COVID-19. The CDR3 region has the DNA TGTGCCAGCAGCTTTAGGAGATCTGGAAACACCATATATTTT. Its translation: CASSFRRSGNTIYF.